This T cell receptor (beta chain) was sequenced for a study of esophageal squamous cell carcinoma under preoperative chemotherapy. Germline values: CDR1 MNHNS, CDR2 SASEGT. There are 16 residues in the CDR3. The germline V and J ends were trimmed by 2 bases and 0 bases, with 10 bases remaining between them. TCRdb used MiXCR to reprocess the PCR reads, holding one entry per CDR3 protein. The sample holds roughly 10,000 distinct CDR3 sequences, approximately 62% seen once. Regarding time point: after preoperative PTX-NDP chemotherapy. Collection of the sample occurred from a patient given preoperative chemotherapy. This receptor was taken from a human donor with esophageal squamous cell carcinoma. The donor label of this sample is uncertain. The gene calls are TRBV6-1 and TRBJ2-2; D is ambiguous. The CDR3 spells CASSEQIGSNTGELFF. The CDR3 nucleotides read TGTGCCAGCAGTGAACAGATAGGGTCGAACACCGGGGAGCTGTTTTTT.